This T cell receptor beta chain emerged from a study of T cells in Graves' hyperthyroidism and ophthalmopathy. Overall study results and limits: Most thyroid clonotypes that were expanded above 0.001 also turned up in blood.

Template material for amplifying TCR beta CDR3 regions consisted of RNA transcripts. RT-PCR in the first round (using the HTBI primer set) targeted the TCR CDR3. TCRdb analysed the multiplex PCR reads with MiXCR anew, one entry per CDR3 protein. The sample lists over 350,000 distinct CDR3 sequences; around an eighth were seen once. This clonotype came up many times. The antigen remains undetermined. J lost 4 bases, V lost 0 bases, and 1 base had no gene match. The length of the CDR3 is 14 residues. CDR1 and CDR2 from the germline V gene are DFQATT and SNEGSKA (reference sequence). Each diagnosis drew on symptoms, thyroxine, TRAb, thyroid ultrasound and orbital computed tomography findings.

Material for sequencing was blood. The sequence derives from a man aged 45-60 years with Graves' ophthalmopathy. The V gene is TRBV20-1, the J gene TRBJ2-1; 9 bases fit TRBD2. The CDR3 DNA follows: TGCAGTGCTAGAGAAGCGGGAGGTTACAATGAGCAGTTCTTC. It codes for CSAREAGGYNEQFF.